This TCR beta chain was recorded in a study of blood T cells in healthy people across ages. A second PCR, run for about 6 to 12 cycles, used a sample-barcoded 5' primer plus a J-beta primer mix. TCRdb used MiXCR to reprocess the 5' RACE reads, holding one entry per CDR3 protein. Here the sample spans over 700,000 distinct CDR3 sequences, approximately 53% being singletons. The trim removed 3 bases at V and 2 bases at J, leaving 4 bases unmatched. The length of the CDR3 is 16 residues. Germline V CDR1 and CDR2: KGHDR, SFDVKD. V is TRBV24-1 and J is TRBJ2-1; TRBD1 matches 9 bases. The sequencing sample was made of blood. This clonotype was obtained from a man older than 75 in good health. Written as DNA, the CDR3 is TGTGCCACCAGTGATCCGGGACAGGGCCCCTACAATGAGCAGTTCTTC. As protein: CATSDPGQGPYNEQFF.